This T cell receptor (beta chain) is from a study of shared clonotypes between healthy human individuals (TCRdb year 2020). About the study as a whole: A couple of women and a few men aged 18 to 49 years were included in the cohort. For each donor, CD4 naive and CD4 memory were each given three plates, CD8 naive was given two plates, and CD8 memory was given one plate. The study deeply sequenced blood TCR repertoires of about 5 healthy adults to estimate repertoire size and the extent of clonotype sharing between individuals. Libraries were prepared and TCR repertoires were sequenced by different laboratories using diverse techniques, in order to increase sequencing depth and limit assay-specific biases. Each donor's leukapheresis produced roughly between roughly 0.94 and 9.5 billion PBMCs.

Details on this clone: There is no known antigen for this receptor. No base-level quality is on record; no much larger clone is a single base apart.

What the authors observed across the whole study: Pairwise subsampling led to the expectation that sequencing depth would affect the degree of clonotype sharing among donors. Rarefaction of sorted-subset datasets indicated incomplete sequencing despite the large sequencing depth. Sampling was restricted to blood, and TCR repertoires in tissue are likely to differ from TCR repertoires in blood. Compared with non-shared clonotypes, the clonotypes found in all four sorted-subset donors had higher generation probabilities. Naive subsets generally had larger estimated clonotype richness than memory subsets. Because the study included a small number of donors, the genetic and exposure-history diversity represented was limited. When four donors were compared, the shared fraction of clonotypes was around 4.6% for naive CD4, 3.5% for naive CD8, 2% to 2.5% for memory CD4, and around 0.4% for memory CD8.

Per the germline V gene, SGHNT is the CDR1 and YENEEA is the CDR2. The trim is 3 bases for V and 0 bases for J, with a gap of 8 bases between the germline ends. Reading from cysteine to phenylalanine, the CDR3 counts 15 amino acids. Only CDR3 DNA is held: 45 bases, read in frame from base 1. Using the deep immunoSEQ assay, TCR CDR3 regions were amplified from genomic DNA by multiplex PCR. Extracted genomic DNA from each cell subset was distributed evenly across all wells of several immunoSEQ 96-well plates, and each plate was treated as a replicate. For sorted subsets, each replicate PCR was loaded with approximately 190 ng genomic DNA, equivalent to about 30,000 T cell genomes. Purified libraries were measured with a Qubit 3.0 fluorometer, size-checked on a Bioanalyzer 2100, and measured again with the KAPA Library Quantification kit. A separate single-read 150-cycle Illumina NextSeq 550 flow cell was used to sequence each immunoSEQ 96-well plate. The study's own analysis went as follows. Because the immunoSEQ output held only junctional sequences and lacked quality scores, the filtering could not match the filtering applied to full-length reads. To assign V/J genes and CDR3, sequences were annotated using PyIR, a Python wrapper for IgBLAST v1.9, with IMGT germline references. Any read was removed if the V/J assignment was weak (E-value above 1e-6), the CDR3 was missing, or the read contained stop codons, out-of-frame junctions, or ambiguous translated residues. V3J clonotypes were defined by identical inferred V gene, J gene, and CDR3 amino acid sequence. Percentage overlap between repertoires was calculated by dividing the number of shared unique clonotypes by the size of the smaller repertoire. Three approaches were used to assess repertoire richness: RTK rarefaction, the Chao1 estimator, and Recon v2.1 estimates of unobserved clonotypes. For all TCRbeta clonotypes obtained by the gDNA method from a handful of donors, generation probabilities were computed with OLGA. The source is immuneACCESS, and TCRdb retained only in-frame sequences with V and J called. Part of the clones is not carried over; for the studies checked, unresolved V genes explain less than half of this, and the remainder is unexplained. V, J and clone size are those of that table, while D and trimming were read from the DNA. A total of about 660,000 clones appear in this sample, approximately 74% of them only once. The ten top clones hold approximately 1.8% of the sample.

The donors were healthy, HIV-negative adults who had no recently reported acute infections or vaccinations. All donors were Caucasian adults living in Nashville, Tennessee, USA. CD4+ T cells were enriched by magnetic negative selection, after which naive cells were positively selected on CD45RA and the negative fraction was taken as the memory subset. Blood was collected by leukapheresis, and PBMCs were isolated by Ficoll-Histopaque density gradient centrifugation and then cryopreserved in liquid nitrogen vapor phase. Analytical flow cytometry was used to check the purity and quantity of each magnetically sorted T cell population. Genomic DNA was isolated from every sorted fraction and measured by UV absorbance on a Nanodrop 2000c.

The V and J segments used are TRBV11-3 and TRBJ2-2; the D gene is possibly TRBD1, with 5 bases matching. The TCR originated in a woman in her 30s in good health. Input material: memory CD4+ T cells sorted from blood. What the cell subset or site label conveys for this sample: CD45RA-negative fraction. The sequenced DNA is TGTGCCAGCAGCTTTCAGGGTTCGAACACCGGGGAGCTGTTTTTT. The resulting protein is CASSFQGSNTGELFF.